This note documents a single TCR beta chain sequence. Antigen specificity is unknown. An approximately 220 ng quantity of DNA, roughly 29,000 T cell genomes, went into the sorted-subset replicate PCRs. TCRdb's table, derived via immunoSEQ multiplex PCR, lists solely in-frame clones and lacks some. The sample holds around 2,100,000 clones; 85% to 95% are singletons and the top ten take approximately 1.2%. CD45RO-negative CD8 cells positively selected for CCR7 made up the naive population, which excluded terminally differentiated effector memory CD45RA+ cells. The record originates from a study of shared clonotypes between healthy human individuals. Study-wide findings and caveats: Richness estimates generally favored naive over memory subsets.

CDR1 is MNHNY, CDR2 SVGAGI, per germline (reference sequence). This CDR3 contains 16 residues. Between the trimmed V and J ends, which lost 1 base and 2 bases, there was a span of 12 bases. The sequence came from a young man in good health. Sequences were obtained from naive CD8+ T cells sorted from blood. The rearrangement uses TRBV6-6 and TRBJ1-5, with D perhaps matching TRBD1 (5 bases). CDR3 nucleotides: TGTGCCAGCAGTTACTGGGGGGAAGGGGGCAATCAGCCCCAGCATTTT. This encodes CASSYWGEGGNQPQHF.